This is a list of T cell receptor beta chains from one sample in a study of T cell responses to AZD1222 COVID-19 vaccine. Clones were read by immunoSEQ multiplex PCR, and TCRdb kept only the in-frame ones, dropping some. The data show more than 110,000 clones, roughly 91% seen once. The sample was peripheral blood, taken on day 0 of AZD1222 vaccination. The source of these receptors is an adult in good health. The CDR3 runs from the conserved cysteine through the conserved F or W. Size tells how often a clone was seen (once, few, many) or the class of an expanded clone, and some rows leave it out.

J | V | size | CDR3
TRBJ1-3 | TRBV21-1 | once | CATRDSNGNTIYF
TRBJ2-1 | TRBV12-3/TRBV12-4 | NA | CASRTDYNNEQFF
TRBJ1-4 | TRBV30 | NA | CAWNNLNEKLFF
TRBJ1-5 | TRBV16 | NA | CASSQRQGDQPQHF
TRBJ1-2 | TRBV3-1/TRBV3-2 | NA | CASSLGRVLYGYTF
TRBJ1-2 | TRBV7-4 | NA | CASSPADRGTYGYTF
TRBJ2-7 | TRBV19 | NA | CASSIQISYEQYF
TRBJ1-1 | TRBV7-2 | NA | CASSYRTGPNTEAFF
TRBJ1-6 | TRBV10-3 | NA | CAISDSGGNSPLHF
TRBJ1-5 | TRBV12-5 | once | CASGLGGDSNQPQHF
TRBJ2-1 | TRBV7-9 | NA | CASSLFRFSYNEQFF
TRBJ1-1 | TRBV3-1/TRBV3-2 | NA | CASSQDPAGYEAFF
TRBJ1-2 | TRBV20-1 | NA | CSASGGGDSGYTF
TRBJ1-1 | TRBV12-5 | NA | CASGLVLNRNTEAFF
TRBJ2-5 | TRBV7-3 | NA | CASSLTSLPKETQYF
TRBJ2-1 | TRBV29-1 | NA | CSVEASEDSEIYNEQFF
TRBJ1-6 | TRBV7-9 | NA | CASSLVWAGGDSPLHF
TRBJ2-3 | TRBV11-3 | NA | CASSSRTAGDTQYF
TRBJ2-3 | TRBV5-1 | NA | CASSFGFRLPGTDTQYF
TRBJ1-5 | TRBV18 | NA | CASSYGGQDNQPQHF
TRBJ2-1 | TRBV2 | NA | CASSYNNEQFF
TRBJ2-5 | TRBV15 | NA | CATSRVGRGMGETQYF
TRBJ1-1 | TRBV12-3/TRBV12-4 | NA | CASSTGLNTEAFF
TRBJ2-5 | TRBV7-3 | NA | CASSLGPQETQYF
TRBJ2-7 | TRBV19 | NA | CASLDRATYEQYF
TRBJ2-1 | TRBV19 | NA | CASSASAGGTYNEQFF